These 32 T cell receptor beta chains came from one sample sequenced in a study of T cell changes during pregnancy in multiple sclerosis. The protocol was immunoSEQ multiplex PCR, while the TCRdb copy is restricted to in-frame clones and leaves out a portion. The sample shows approximately 40,000 clones, 80% to 95% of them seen only once. The material was CD8+ T cells from peripheral blood mononuclear cells, obtained after pregnancy. These receptors were taken from a female donor with multiple sclerosis, enrolled in a pregnancy study.

The chain links TRBV6-1 to TRBJ1-1; D possibly corresponds to TRBD1 (6 bases). With 6 bases removed from V and 8 bases from J, the gap between germline ends came to 16 bases. Germline CDR1 reads MNHNS; CDR2 reads SASEGT. The CDR3 is made up of 13 amino acids. CDR3 sequence: CASRGGGGSEAFF. The CDR3 DNA reads as TGTGCCAGCAGGGGTGGGGGCGGCTCCGAAGCTTTCTTT.

The chain joins TRBV27 to TRBJ1-5; D uncertain. This CDR3 has 14 amino acids. The germline gives CDR1 MNHEY, CDR2 SMNVEV (reference sequence). V lost 6 bases, J lost 2 bases, and 11 bases lay in between. The chain's CDR3 is CASRRAGRNQPQHF. CDR3 nucleotide sequence: TGTGCCAGCAGGAGGGCTGGTCGCAATCAGCCCCAGCATTTT.

CDR3 amino acids: CASSRPGGVCYF. The CDR3 coding sequence is TGTGCCAGCAGTAGGCCTGGCGGGGTATGTTACTTC. J is TRBJ2-7 and V is TRBV27; D possibly corresponds to TRBD2 (6 bases). V was cut by 5 bases and J by 13 bases, with 18 bases left in between. CDR3 length equals 12 residues. The germline gives CDR1 MNHEY, CDR2 SMNVEV (reference sequence).

The CDR3, as DNA: TGTGCCAGCAGTCCAAGCGGGAGCCGAACAGATACGCAGTATTTT. Protein sequence: CASSPSGSRTDTQYF. This sequence joins TRBV27 and TRBJ2-3; TRBD2 agrees at 8 bases. The CDR3 runs 15 residues. Unmatched junction bases numbered 7, after V lost 5 bases and J lost 3 bases. CDR1 is MNHEY and CDR2 is SMNVEV in the germline V gene (reference sequence).

The chain combines TRBV5-6 with TRBJ1-1; TRBD1 is a possible D gene (5 bases). CDR1 SGHDT and CDR2 YYEEEE come from the germline V gene. V dropped 2 bases and J dropped 4 bases, with 12 bases sitting between them. The CDR3 totals 14 residues. The CDR3 coding sequence is TGTGCCAGCAGCTTCGGGGGGGGAGCCACTGAAGCTTTCTTT. It yields the protein CASSFGGGATEAFF. The full variable domain, its missing parts supplied by reference TRBV5-6 and TRBJ1-1, is DAGVTQSPTHLIKTRGQQVTLRCSPKSGHDTVSWYQQALGQGPQFIFQYYEEEERQRGNFPDRFSGHQFPNYSSELNVNALLLGDSALYLCASSFGGGATEAFFGQGTRLTVV.

The CDR3 spells CASSVVASGENIQYF. The CDR3 bases are TGTGCCAGCAGCGTGGTTGCTAGCGGGGAAAACATTCAGTACTTC. This chain uses TRBV9 with TRBJ2-4; 9 positions match TRBD2. Germline trimming cut 2 bases from V and 5 bases from J; bases unmatched to any gene: 5. The germline gives CDR1 SGDLS, CDR2 YYNGEE. CDR3 length equals 15 residues.

CDR3 coding DNA: TGTGCCAGCAGCTTAGACAAAACCGGGGAGCTGTTTTTT. This sequence encodes CASSLDKTGELFF. The rearrangement links TRBV11-2 to TRBJ2-2; D unclear. Between the trimmed V and J ends, which lost 0 bases and 5 bases, there was a span of 4 bases. Germline V gene sequence: CDR1 SGHAT, CDR2 FQNNGV. The CDR3 spans 13 residues.

V and J are TRBV2 and TRBJ2-3; 7 bases are a match to TRBD2. Per germline, CDR1 SNHLY and CDR2 FYNNEI. The CDR3 is 14 residues long. V shed 4 bases, J shed 2 bases, and the junction held 3 bases outside the gene matches. This CDR3 is CASSGERDTDTQYF. Here the CDR3 DNA reads TGTGCCAGCAGTGGAGAGCGGGACACAGATACGCAGTATTTT.

The V gene is TRBV11-3, the J gene TRBJ1-2, with D uncertain. Germline V CDR1 and CDR2: SGHNT, YENEEA. This CDR3 spans 13 amino acids. Trimming removed 8 bases from V and 3 bases from J, with 13 bases in between. The CDR3 here is CASHFTLYYGYTF. The CDR3 region has the DNA TGTGCCAGCCACTTCACCCTCTACTATGGCTACACCTTC.

This chain connects TRBV28 to TRBJ2-5; a weak D match, TRBD1 (6 bases). This CDR3 comprises 17 residues. The germline gives CDR1 MDHEN, CDR2 SYDVKM. Trimming took off 3 bases at V and 5 bases at J, with 22 bases between the two ends. The CDR3 coding sequence is TGTGCCAGCAGTTTCCCACTACAGGGAATGGTGGGGGAGACCCAGTACTTC. It yields the protein CASSFPLQGMVGETQYF.

The chain links TRBV7-2 to TRBJ1-5; possibly TRBD1 for D (5 bases). The V end was cut by 5 bases, the J end by 1 base, with 9 bases between. The CDR3 loop spans 14 amino acids. Per germline, CDR1 SGHTA and CDR2 FQGNSA. The CDR3 nucleotides are TGTGCCAGCAGCCTTCGGGGGAGCAATCAGCCCCAGCATTTT. Amino acid sequence: CASSLRGSNQPQHF.

This rearrangement joins TRBV6-5 to TRBJ2-1, with a tentative D call TRBD2 (6 bases). Per germline, CDR1 MNHEY and CDR2 SVGAGI. The CDR3 length is 13 residues. Trimming removed 0 bases from V and 9 bases from J, with 9 bases in between. The CDR3 loop reads CASSYSMGGEQFF. DNA of the CDR3: TGTGCCAGCAGTTACTCGATGGGGGGTGAGCAGTTCTTC.

V usage is TRBV7-6 and J usage is TRBJ2-3; 10 nucleotides line up with TRBD2. Germline V gene lookup returns CDR1 SGHVS and CDR2 FNYEAQ. The CDR3 runs to 15 residues. With V trimmed by 5 bases and J by 3 bases, 5 bases remained unmatched. Here the CDR3 DNA reads TGTGCCAGCAGCCCGCTAGCGGGGGCGACAGATACGCAGTATTTT. Amino acid sequence: CASSPLAGATDTQYF.

The CDR3 DNA follows: TGTGCCAGCAGCTTTAATTCCGGGGAGCTGTTTTTT. It yields the protein CASSFNSGELFF. J is TRBJ2-2 and V is TRBV7-9; D is undetermined. The CDR3 sequence is 12 residues long. V was trimmed by 3 bases and J by 6 bases, leaving 5 bases between them. Germline values: CDR1 SEHNR, CDR2 FQNEAQ (reference sequence).

The chain links TRBV15 to TRBJ2-1; 7 bases match TRBD1. The CDR3 runs to 13 residues. V gave up 8 bases and J gave up 7 bases; unmatched junction bases: 8. The germline CDR1 and CDR2 sequences are LNHNV and YYDKDF (reference sequence). For the CDR3, the DNA is TGTGCCACCCTAAGGCAGGGGGTGAATGAGCAGTTCTTC. Protein sequence: CATLRQGVNEQFF.

The DNA of the CDR3 is TGTGCCAGCAGCCCGGGAGAGAACACTGAAGCTTTCTTT. Protein: CASSPGENTEAFF. J is TRBJ1-1 and V is TRBV7-6; unclear D gene. The CDR3 loop spans 13 amino acids. Germline loops: CDR1 SGHVS, CDR2 FNYEAQ. V shed 5 bases and J shed 1 base, with 8 bases lying between them.

The gene calls are TRBV7-9 and TRBJ1-1; D might be TRBD1 (6 bases). The V gene lost 1 base and the J gene lost 5 bases, with 11 bases spanning the gap. Germline assignment: CDR1 SEHNR and CDR2 FQNEAQ (reference sequence). The CDR3 spans 14 residues. The DNA of the CDR3 is TGTGCCAGCAGCTTAGGGGGGCGGGGGACTGAAGCTTTCTTT. Protein: CASSLGGRGTEAFF.

The genes are TRBV5-4 and TRBJ2-3, with D possibly matching TRBD1 (5 bases). V gave up 4 bases and J gave up 3 bases, with 9 bases separating them. The CDR3 covers 13 residues. Per the germline V gene, CDR1 is SGHNT and CDR2 is YYREEE (reference sequence). The CDR3 DNA sequence: TGTGCCAGCAGCGTCAGGGTAACAGATACGCAGTATTTT. Amino acids: CASSVRVTDTQYF.

The rearrangement joins TRBV4-2 to TRBJ1-2, with TRBD1 matching 7 bases. In germline, CDR1 is LGHNA, CDR2 YNFKEQ. The CDR3 covers 18 residues. With V trimmed by 0 bases and J by 3 bases, 13 bases remained unmatched. The CDR3 DNA reads as TGTGCCAGCAGCCAAGAGTTGACAGGGCGCCAATCCGACTATGGCTACACCTTC. Amino acids: CASSQELTGRQSDYGYTF.

This rearrangement joins TRBV30 to TRBJ2-7; 8 bases match TRBD1. From germline, CDR1 is GTSNPN and CDR2 SVGIG (reference sequence). CDR3 length equals 13 residues. Unmatched junction bases numbered 6, after V lost 1 base and J lost 7 bases. CDR3 loop: CAWSGDRSGEQYF. In DNA, the CDR3 is TGTGCCTGGAGTGGGGACAGGTCTGGGGAGCAGTACTTC.

The chain employs TRBV27 and TRBJ2-5, with TRBD2 identical over 7 bases. Losses at the gene ends were 0 bases for V and 3 bases for J; bases not matched to a gene: 10. CDR1 is MNHEY, CDR2 SMNVEV, per germline (reference sequence). The CDR3 is made up of 17 amino acids. CDR3 region: CASSLSPYGREKETQYF. DNA for the CDR3: TGTGCCAGCAGTTTATCCCCCTATGGGCGGGAGAAAGAGACCCAGTACTTC.

CDR3 DNA: TGTGCCAGCAGTTTATGGGGCAGGAGCAATCAGCCCCAGCATTTT. Protein: CASSLWGRSNQPQHF. The rearrangement joins TRBV27 to TRBJ1-5; perhaps TRBD1 as D (5 bases). This CDR3 has 15 amino acids. Germline V CDR1 and CDR2: MNHEY, SMNVEV (reference sequence). Deletions cut 1 base from V and 1 base from J, with 8 bases between.

Relative to its sample, this clone is medium-sized (0.01 to 0.1%). This chain uses TRBV5-6 with TRBJ2-7; 7 bases match TRBD1. The CDR3 length is 15 residues. Losses at the gene ends were 0 bases for V and 5 bases for J; bases not matched to a gene: 8. Germline lookup yields CDR1 SGHDT and CDR2 YYEEEE. In DNA form, the CDR3 reads TGTGCCAGCAGCTTGGCCTGGGTAGGGGGCAACGAGCAGTACTTC. It encodes CASSLAWVGGNEQYF.

The chain recombines TRBV29-1 with TRBJ1-2; D possibly corresponds to TRBD1 (6 bases). CDR1 and CDR2 (germline): SQVTM, ANQGSEA. Trimming removed 6 bases from V and 8 bases from J, with 22 bases in between. CDR3 size: 14 residues. The CDR3 DNA reads as TGCAGCGTGGAAAGACAGGCCCCAGGTATGGGCTACACCTTC. The encoded protein is CSVERQAPGMGYTF. Together with reference TRBV29-1 and TRBJ1-2, the CDR3 gives the full variable domain: SAVISQKPSRDICQRGTSLTIQCQVDSQVTMMFWYRQQPGQSLTLIATANQGSEATYESGFVIDKFPISRPNLTFSTLTVSNMSPEDSSIYLCSVERQAPGMGYTFGSGTRLTVV.

CDR3: CASTPARGGYTF. The CDR3 DNA reads as TGTGCCAGTACCCCAGCCAGGGGAGGCTACACCTTC. The chain couples TRBV19 to TRBJ1-2; D may be TRBD1 (6 bases). Trimming stripped 7 bases from V and 8 bases from J, with 14 bases between. The CDR3 has 12 residues. CDR1 and CDR2 (germline): LNHDA, SQIVND (reference sequence).

The chain couples TRBV9 to TRBJ2-5; 12 bases match TRBD2. CDR1 and CDR2 (germline): SGDLS, YYNGEE. With V trimmed by 4 bases and J by 2 bases, 3 bases remained unmatched. The CDR3 runs to 15 residues. DNA for the CDR3: TGTGCCAGCAGCTCCCTAGCGGGAGGGCAAGAGACCCAGTACTTC. It codes for CASSSLAGGQETQYF.

This clone has only one observation. The chain carries TRBV6-6 and TRBJ1-5; D ambiguous. Germline V gives CDR1 MNHNY, CDR2 SVGAGI (reference sequence). The CDR3 is made up of 12 amino acids. Trimming took 7 bases from V and 8 from J, leaving 12 bases between them. The CDR3 DNA follows: TGTGCCAGCACTAACGGGAGGGAGCCCCAGCATTTT. This gives the protein CASTNGREPQHF.

The genes are TRBV6-1 and TRBJ1-1, with a weak D call TRBD1 (6 bases). Looked up from germline, CDR1 is MNHNS and CDR2 is SASEGT. The CDR3 covers 14 residues. The V gene lost 2 bases and the J gene lost 1 base, with 8 bases spanning the gap. The CDR3 coding sequence is TGTGCCAGCAGTGAAAGGACAGCGAACACTGAAGCTTTCTTT. It is translated as CASSERTANTEAFF.

This chain links TRBV27 with TRBJ2-1; possibly TRBD2 for D (5 bases). In germline, CDR1 is MNHEY, CDR2 SMNVEV (reference sequence). V shed 2 bases and J shed 0 bases, with 11 bases lying between them. The CDR3 totals 16 residues. The chain's CDR3 is CASSLAPSSSYNEQFF. The CDR3 nucleotides are TGTGCCAGCAGTTTAGCCCCTAGCAGCTCCTACAATGAGCAGTTCTTC.

The V and J genes are TRBV27 and TRBJ2-5; TRBD2 matches 13 bases. V shed 6 bases, J shed 1 base, and the junction held 8 bases outside the gene matches. CDR1 MNHEY and CDR2 SMNVEV come from the germline V gene (reference sequence). The CDR3 totals 17 residues. CDR3 DNA: TGTGCCAGCAGCTCGACTAGCGGGGGGTCCCTCCAAGAGACCCAGTACTTC. Amino acid sequence: CASSSTSGGSLQETQYF.

The gene calls are TRBV6-1 and TRBJ2-5; 7 bases match TRBD1. The CDR3 has 15 amino acids. With 7 bases clipped from V and 0 bases from J, the junction kept 8 bases outside the gene matches. Germline CDR1 and CDR2: MNHNS and SASEGT. In DNA, the CDR3 is TGTGCCAGCACCGTCCTAGGGACAGACCAAGAGACCCAGTACTTC. Encoded protein: CASTVLGTDQETQYF.

This chain links TRBV5-4 with TRBJ2-7; possible D gene TRBD1, 6 bases. Germline lookup yields CDR1 SGHNT and CDR2 YYREEE (reference sequence). There are 15 residues in the CDR3. V dropped 4 bases and J dropped 4 bases, with 18 bases sitting between them. CDR3 residues: CASSRGTAWGYEQYF. The CDR3, as DNA: TGTGCCAGCAGCAGGGGGACCGCCTGGGGGTACGAGCAGTACTTC. Full variable domain (missing parts from reference TRBV5-4 and TRBJ2-7): ETGVTQSPTHLIKTRGQQVTLRCSSQSGHNTVSWYQQALGQGPQFIFQYYREEENGRGNFPPRFSGLQFPNYSSELNVNALELDDSALYLCASSRGTAWGYEQYFGPGTRLTVT.